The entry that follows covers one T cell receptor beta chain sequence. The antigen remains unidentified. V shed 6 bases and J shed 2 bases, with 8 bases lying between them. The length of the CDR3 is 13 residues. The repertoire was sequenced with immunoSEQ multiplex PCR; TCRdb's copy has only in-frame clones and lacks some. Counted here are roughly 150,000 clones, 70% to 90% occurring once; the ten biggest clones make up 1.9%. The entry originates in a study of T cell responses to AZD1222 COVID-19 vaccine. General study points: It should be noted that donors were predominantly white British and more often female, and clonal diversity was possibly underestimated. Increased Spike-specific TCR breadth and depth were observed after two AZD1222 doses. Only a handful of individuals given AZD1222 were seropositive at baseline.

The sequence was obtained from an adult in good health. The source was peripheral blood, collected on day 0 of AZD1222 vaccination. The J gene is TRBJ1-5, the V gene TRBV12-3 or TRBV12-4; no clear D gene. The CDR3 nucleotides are TGTGCCAGCAGACCCCAGGGCAATCAGCCCCAGCATTTT. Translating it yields CASRPQGNQPQHF.